The T cell receptor (beta chain) described here comes from a study of T-cell reconstitution after alpha-beta-depleted transplantation in children. For TCRbeta, the library was prepared with unique molecular identifiers. Each CDR3 protein is one row after TCRdb ran MiXCR on the PCR reads. The data contain about a million distinct CDR3 sequences, less than 30% of them seen just once; the ten biggest clones take up under 30%. With respect to this clonotype: Its antigen is not known.

Study-wide points: After transplant, high TCRbeta diversity at day 60 in some patients arose from surviving recipient T cells and thymic progenitors.

CDR3 size: 17 residues. Germline-derived CDR1 and CDR2 are MNHNS and SASEGT. Trimming stripped 0 bases from V and 5 bases from J, with 19 bases between. The chain carries TRBV6-1 and TRBJ1-1; unclear D gene. This receptor was obtained from a boy less than two years old who had a stem cell transplant for SCID, so the T cells may come from the graft donor. This material consisted of PBMCs, mostly from graft donor cells, taken 360 days after TCRalphabeta/CD19-depleted stem cell transplant. As DNA, the CDR3 is TGTGCCAGCAGTGAAGCGACCGGACTCTCTCTGGGGACTGAAGCTTTCTTT. Its translation is CASSEATGLSLGTEAFF.